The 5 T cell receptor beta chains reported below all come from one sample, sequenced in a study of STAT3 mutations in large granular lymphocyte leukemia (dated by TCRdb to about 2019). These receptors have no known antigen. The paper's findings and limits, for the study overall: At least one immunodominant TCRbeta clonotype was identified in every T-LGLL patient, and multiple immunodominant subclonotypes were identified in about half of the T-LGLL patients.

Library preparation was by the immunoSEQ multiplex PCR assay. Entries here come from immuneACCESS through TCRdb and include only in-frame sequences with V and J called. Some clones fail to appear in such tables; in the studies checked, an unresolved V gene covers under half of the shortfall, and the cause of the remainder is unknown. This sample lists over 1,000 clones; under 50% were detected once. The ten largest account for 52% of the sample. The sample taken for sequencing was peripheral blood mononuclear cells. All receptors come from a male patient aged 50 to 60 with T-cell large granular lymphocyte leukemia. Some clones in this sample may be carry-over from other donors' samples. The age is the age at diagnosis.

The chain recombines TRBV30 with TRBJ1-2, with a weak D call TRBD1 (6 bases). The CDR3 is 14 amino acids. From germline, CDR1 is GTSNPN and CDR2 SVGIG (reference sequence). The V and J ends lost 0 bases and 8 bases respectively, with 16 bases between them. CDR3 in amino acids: CAWSVQGRVRGYTF. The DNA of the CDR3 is TGTGCCTGGAGTGTACAGGGCAGGGTGAGGGGCTACACCTTC. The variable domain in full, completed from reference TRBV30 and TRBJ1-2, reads SQTIHQWPATLVQPVGSPLSLECTVEGTSNPNLYWYRQAAGRGLQLLFYSVGIGQISSEVPQNLSASRPQDRQFILSSKKLLLSDSGFYLCAWSVQGRVRGYTFGSGTRLTVV.

CDR3 coding DNA: TGTGCCAGCAGTGCTACTAGTGAGGCCGAGCAGTACTTC. This gives the protein CASSATSEAEQYF. V is TRBV27 and J is TRBJ2-7; a weak D match, TRBD2 (5 bases). This CDR3 is built from 13 residues. Trimming cost V 5 bases and J 6 bases, with 14 bases left between them. Per germline, CDR1 MNHEY and CDR2 SMNVEV (reference sequence).

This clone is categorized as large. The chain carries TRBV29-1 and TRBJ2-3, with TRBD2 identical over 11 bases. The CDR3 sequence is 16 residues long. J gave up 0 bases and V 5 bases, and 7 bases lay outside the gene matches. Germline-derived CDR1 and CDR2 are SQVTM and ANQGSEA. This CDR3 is CSVTSGSQSSTDTQYF. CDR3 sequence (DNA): TGCAGCGTTACTAGCGGGAGCCAGTCTAGCACAGATACGCAGTATTTT.

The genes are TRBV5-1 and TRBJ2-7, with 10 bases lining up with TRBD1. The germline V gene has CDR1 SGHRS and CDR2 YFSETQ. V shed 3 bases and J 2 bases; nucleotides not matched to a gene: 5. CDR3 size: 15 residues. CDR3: CASSSQGQGAYEQYF. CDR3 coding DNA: TGCGCCAGCAGCTCCCAAGGACAGGGGGCCTACGAGCAGTACTTC.

This CDR3 is CAWSVPLWSYEQYF. The DNA of the CDR3 is TGTGCCTGGAGTGTACCTCTTTGGTCCTACGAGCAGTACTTC. The genes are TRBV30 and TRBJ2-7; D is unresolved. Trimming took off 0 bases at V and 1 base at J, with 10 bases between the two ends. Germline loops: CDR1 GTSNPN, CDR2 SVGIG (reference sequence). This CDR3 is built from 14 residues.